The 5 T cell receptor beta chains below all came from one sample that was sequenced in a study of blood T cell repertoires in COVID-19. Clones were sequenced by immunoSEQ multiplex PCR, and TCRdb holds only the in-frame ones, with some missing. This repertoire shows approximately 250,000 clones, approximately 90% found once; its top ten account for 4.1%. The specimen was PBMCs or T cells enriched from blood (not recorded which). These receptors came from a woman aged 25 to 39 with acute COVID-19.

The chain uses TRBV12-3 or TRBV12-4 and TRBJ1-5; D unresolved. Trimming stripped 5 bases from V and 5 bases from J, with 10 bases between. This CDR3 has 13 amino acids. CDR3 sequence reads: CASSLGGYQPQHF. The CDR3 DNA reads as TGTGCCAGCAGTCTAGGAGGGTATCAGCCCCAGCATTTT.

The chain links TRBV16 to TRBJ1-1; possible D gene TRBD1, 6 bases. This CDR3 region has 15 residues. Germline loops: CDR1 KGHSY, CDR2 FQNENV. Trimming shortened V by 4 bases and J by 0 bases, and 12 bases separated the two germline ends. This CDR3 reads CASSLQDSMNTEAFF. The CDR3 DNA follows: TGTGCCAGCAGCCTTCAGGACAGTATGAACACTGAAGCTTTCTTT. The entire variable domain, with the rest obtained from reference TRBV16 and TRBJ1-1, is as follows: GEEVAQTPKHLVRGEGQKAKLYCAPIKGHSYVFWYQQVLKNEFKFLISFQNENVFDETGMPKERFSAKCLPNSPCSLEIQATKLEDSAVYFCASSLQDSMNTEAFFGQGTRLTVV.

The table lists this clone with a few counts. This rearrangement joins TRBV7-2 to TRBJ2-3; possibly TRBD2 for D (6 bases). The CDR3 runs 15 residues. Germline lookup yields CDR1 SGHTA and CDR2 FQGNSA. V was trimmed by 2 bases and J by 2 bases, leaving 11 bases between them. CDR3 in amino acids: CASSLLRDDTDTQYF. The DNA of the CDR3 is TGTGCCAGCAGCTTATTGCGGGATGACACAGATACGCAGTATTTT. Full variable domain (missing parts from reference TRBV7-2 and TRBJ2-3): GAGVSQSPSNKVTEKGKDVELRCDPISGHTALYWYRQSLGQGLEFLIYFQGNSAPDKSGLPSDRFSAERTGGSVSTLTIQRTQQEDSAVYLCASSLLRDDTDTQYFGPGTRLTVL.

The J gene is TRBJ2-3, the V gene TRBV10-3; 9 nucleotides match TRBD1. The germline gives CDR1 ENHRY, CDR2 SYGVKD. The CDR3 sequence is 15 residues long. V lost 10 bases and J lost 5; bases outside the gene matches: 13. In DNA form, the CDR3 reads TGTGCCACAACCAAGCGGGACAGGGAGGGAGATACGCAGTATTTT. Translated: CATTKRDREGDTQYF.

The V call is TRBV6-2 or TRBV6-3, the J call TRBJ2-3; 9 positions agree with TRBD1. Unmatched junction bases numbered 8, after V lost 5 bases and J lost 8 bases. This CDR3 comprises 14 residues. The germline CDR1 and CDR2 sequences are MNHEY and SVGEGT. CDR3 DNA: TGTGCCAGCAGTGCACAGGGGGCGCAGGTTACGCAGTATTTT. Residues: CASSAQGAQVTQYF.